Following are 18 T cell receptor beta chains from one sample sequenced in a study of blood T cells in healthy people across ages (dated by TCRdb to between 2014 and 2017). The method was 5' RACE. The instrument given in TCRdb is Illumina HiSeq 2500. A second PCR of about 7 to 12 cycles was run with a J-beta primer mix and a sample-barcoded 5' primer. TCRdb passed the public sequencing reads through fastp at Q25 and MiXCR, retaining productive beta sequences. Rows are unified per CDR3 protein, each entry keeping the most common DNA and genes. The sample table records some 900,000 distinct CDR3 sequences; around 46% of these occur just once. Of the sample, about an eighth is held by the ten largest clones. Sequencing input: blood. The receptors here all came from a man in his thirties or forties in good health.

This clonotype was seen more than once but under ten times. V and J are TRBV3-1 and TRBJ2-7; 9 bases match TRBD2. Trimming removed 2 bases from V and 4 bases from J; junction bases left unmatched: 3. The CDR3 is 14 residues long. Germline-derived CDR1 and CDR2 are LGHDT and YNNKEL (reference sequence). CDR3 nucleotide sequence: TGTGCCAGCAGCCAAATAGCGGGGGTTTACGAGCAGTACTTC. Amino acids: CASSQIAGVYEQYF.

The chain is built from TRBV9 and TRBJ2-1; possibly TRBD2 for D (5 bases). Germline loops: CDR1 SGDLS, CDR2 YYNGEE. V was pared by 0 bases and J by 7 bases, with 11 bases between. This CDR3 region has 14 residues. CDR3 in amino acids: CASSVASLGNEQFF. In DNA, the CDR3 is TGTGCCAGCAGCGTAGCTTCACTAGGAAATGAGCAGTTCTTC. Filled out from reference TRBV9 and TRBJ2-1, the complete variable domain reads DSGVTQTPKHLITATGQRVTLRCSPRSGDLSVYWYQQSLDQGLQFLIQYYNGEERAKGNILERFSAQQFPDLHSELNLSSLELGDSALYFCASSVASLGNEQFFGPGTRLTVL.

This clonotype occurred a few times. The chain uses TRBV7-2 and TRBJ2-3; 7 bases are shared with TRBD2. V dropped 1 base and J dropped 6; count of bases not matched to a gene: 7. Germline V gene lookup returns CDR1 SGHTA and CDR2 FQGNSA. The CDR3 consists of 15 residues. For the CDR3, the DNA is TGTGCCAGCAGCTTAGTGGCGGGAGCGGGGGATACGCAGTATTTT. It is translated as CASSLVAGAGDTQYF.

This clonotype was detected ten times or more. V usage is TRBV9 and J usage is TRBJ2-7; tentative D call: TRBD2 (5 bases). This CDR3 region has 13 residues. The ends were cut back, 4 bases at V and 4 bases at J, with 12 bases in the middle. The germline V gene encodes CDR1 SGDLS and CDR2 YYNGEE. CDR3: CASSSRTGYEQYF. CDR3 DNA sequence: TGTGCCAGCAGCTCAAGGACGGGGTACGAGCAGTACTTC.

The chain uses TRBV5-1 and TRBJ1-2; no definite D call. The CDR3 loop spans 14 amino acids. Deletions cut 0 bases from V and 5 bases from J, with 11 bases between. In germline, CDR1 is SGHRS, CDR2 YFSETQ. CDR3 loop: CASSLGEAPYGYTF. The CDR3, as DNA: TGCGCCAGCAGCTTGGGTGAGGCTCCATATGGCTACACCTTC.

The chain uses TRBV29-1 and TRBJ2-5, with 7 bases that match TRBD1. V lost 5 bases, J lost 1 base, and 4 bases stayed unmatched. CDR1 and CDR2 from the germline V gene are SQVTM and ANQGSEA. CDR3 length: 13 amino acids. The CDR3 region is CSVIQGRQETQYF. In DNA form, the CDR3 reads TGCAGCGTTATACAGGGGCGCCAAGAGACCCAGTACTTC.

This chain uses TRBV28 with TRBJ2-3; D gene unclear. V was pared by 5 bases and J by 2 bases, with 14 bases between. CDR1 is MDHEN and CDR2 is SYDVKM in the germline V gene. The CDR3 covers 15 residues. The CDR3 sequence: CASSPPLRHTDTQYF. In DNA, the CDR3 is TGTGCCAGCAGTCCCCCCCTACGGCACACAGATACGCAGTATTTT.

This clonotype occurred a few times. V and J are TRBV10-3 and TRBJ2-7; TRBD1 aligns across 7 bases. Germline values: CDR1 ENHRY, CDR2 SYGVKD. The junction had 5 bases not matched to a gene; V was cut back by 0 bases and J by 3 bases. CDR3 size: 15 residues. As DNA, the CDR3 is TGTGCCATCAGTGAGTCGTCAGGGGGTCGCTACGAGCAGTACTTC. The encoded protein is CAISESSGGRYEQYF.

This chain joins TRBV10-3 and TRBJ1-1, with D perhaps matching TRBD1 (5 bases). The CDR3 has 17 amino acids. From germline, CDR1 is ENHRY and CDR2 SYGVKD. The V end was cut by 0 bases, the J end by 0 bases, with 14 bases between. CDR3: CAISESPAGLMNTEAFF. CDR3 nucleotides: TGTGCCATCAGTGAGTCCCCGGCAGGGCTCATGAACACTGAAGCTTTCTTT.

The rearrangement joins TRBV12-3 or TRBV12-4 to TRBJ2-7; 7 bases line up with TRBD1. The J call may be incorrect, as the DNA end agrees better with TRBJ2-5. The CDR3 has 14 residues. In nucleotides, the CDR3 is TGTGCCAGCAATCACAGGGGAGTGAGAGAGACCCAGTACTTC. As protein: CASNHRGVRETQYF.

The chain has TRBV6-4 and TRBJ1-1; no clear D gene. Germline V gene lookup returns CDR1 MRHNA and CDR2 SNTAGT. The CDR3 extends over 14 amino acids. Trimming pared 2 bases from V and 4 bases from J, leaving 11 bases between. The CDR3 sequence: CASSDGIRGTEAFF. CDR3 bases: TGTGCCAGCAGTGACGGTATCCGGGGCACTGAAGCTTTCTTT.

Concerning this clonotype itself: Its ends do not fully match the called genes, so a read error is possible. The rearrangement joins TRBV5-6 to TRBJ1-5; tentative D call: TRBD1 (6 bases). The CDR3 extends over 16 amino acids. Germline CDR1 and CDR2: SGHDT and YYEEEE. CDR3: CASSLAQGPKGQPQHF. For the CDR3, the DNA is TGCGCCAGCAGCTTGGCTCAGGGGCCCAAGGGTCAGCCCCAGCATTTT.

This chain's CDR3 is CASSSRTSDQPQHF. Written as DNA, the CDR3 is TGTGCCAGCAGCTCCAGGACCTCGGATCAGCCCCAGCATTTT. J is TRBJ1-5 and V is TRBV7-9, with D unclear. In germline, CDR1 is SEHNR, CDR2 FQNEAQ (reference sequence). This CDR3 has 14 residues. Trimming cost V 4 bases and J 5 bases, with 12 bases left between them.

The J gene is TRBJ2-3, the V gene TRBV5-1; no reliable D call. V was shortened by 4 bases and J by 3 bases, with 15 bases between the two germline ends. The germline gives CDR1 SGHRS, CDR2 YFSETQ. The CDR3 totals 15 residues. This CDR3 is CASSLGVGETDTQYF. CDR3 bases: TGCGCCAGCAGCCTGGGTGTCGGCGAAACAGATACGCAGTATTTT. Full variable domain (missing parts from reference TRBV5-1 and TRBJ2-3): KAGVTQTPRYLIKTRGQQVTLSCSPISGHRSVSWYQQTPGQGLQFLFEYFSETQRNKGNFPGRFSGRQFSNSRSEMNVSTLELGDSALYLCASSLGVGETDTQYFGPGTRLTVL.

Ten or more counts support this clonotype. The rearrangement links TRBV3-1 to TRBJ2-3; the D is unclear. The germline V and J ends were trimmed by 1 base and 7 bases, with 15 bases remaining between them. The germline CDR1 and CDR2 sequences are LGHDT and YNNKEL (reference sequence). CDR3 length equals 15 residues. CDR3 in amino acids: CASSQAGLPENTQYF. DNA for the CDR3: TGTGCCAGCAGCCAAGCCGGCCTCCCCGAGAATACGCAGTATTTT.

The V call is TRBV6-6, the J call TRBJ2-5, with 14 nucleotides matching TRBD2. The CDR3 is made up of 16 amino acids. Germline CDR1 and CDR2: MNHNY and SVGAGI (reference sequence). V dropped 6 bases and J dropped 11; count of bases not matched to a gene: 14. DNA of the CDR3: TGTGCCAGCAGCCAAACGACTAGCGGGGGGGCTGGAGAGCAGTACTTC. Residues: CASSQTTSGGAGEQYF.

The chain employs TRBV14 and TRBJ1-4; D is ambiguous. Trimming shortened V by 0 bases and J by 10 bases, and 6 bases separated the two germline ends. CDR3 length: 12 residues. The germline CDR1 and CDR2 sequences are SGHDN and FVKESK. CDR3 residues: CASSQEGVKLFF. The CDR3 DNA follows: TGTGCCAGCAGCCAAGAAGGCGTAAAACTGTTTTTT. The full variable domain, rest sourced from reference TRBV14 and TRBJ1-4, is EAGVTQFPSHSVIEKGQTVTLRCDPISGHDNLYWYRRVMGKEIKFLLHFVKESKQDESGMPNNRFLAERTGGTYSTLKVQPAELEDSGVYFCASSQEGVKLFFGSGTQLSVL.

This clonotype has a handful of counts. This chain's CDR3 is CSARGDSNNYGYTF. Here the CDR3 DNA reads TGCAGTGCTAGAGGCGACAGCAATAACTATGGCTACACCTTC. This rearrangement joins TRBV20-1 to TRBJ1-2; tentatively, D is TRBD1 (5 bases). The germline gives CDR1 DFQATT, CDR2 SNEGSKA (reference sequence). The ends were cut back, 1 base at V and 1 base at J, with 10 bases in the middle. This CDR3 region has 14 residues.